Sequencing of this TCR beta chain was carried out in a study of CD8 T cells in ankylosing spondylitis. Construction of TCR beta libraries was performed using quantitative 5'-RACE with molecular barcodes. TCRdb redid the calling of the 5' RACE reads with MiXCR, one entry per CDR3 protein. The table has 750,000 to 850,000 distinct CDR3 sequences, approximately 12% seen once. Overall study results and limits: Seemingly characteristic of ankylosing spondylitis blood was a TCR beta motif consisting of about 8 highly homologous variants. Reportedly, disease-linked clones are significantly enriched in ankylosing spondylitis patients' matched synovial fluid. Earlier studies detected some motif variants in reactive arthritis synovial fluid and blood.

V dropped 10 bases and J dropped 7 bases, with 11 bases sitting between them. Germline-derived CDR1 and CDR2 are MDHEN and SYDVKM. CDR3 size: 11 residues. Ten or more counts support this clonotype. Its antigen is not identified. This receptor was identified in a male donor with ankylosing spondylitis. Sample: blood, either unsorted or a sorted T cell fraction (not recorded which). This chain links TRBV28 with TRBJ1-5; D gene uncertain. In DNA, the CDR3 is TGTGCCACTCAGGAAAGACAGCCCCAGCATTTT. Amino acid sequence: CATQERQPQHF.